The T cell receptor (beta chain) under discussion was sequenced for a study of a mutant IDH1 vaccine in newly diagnosed glioma. Assay: immunoSEQ multiplex PCR; the TCRdb copy retains only in-frame clones and omits some. The table has roughly 52,000 clones, about 79% seen once; the top ten hold 9% to 15%. This CDR3 has 15 amino acids. From germline, CDR1 is SGDLS and CDR2 YYNGEE. V dropped 0 bases and J dropped 3 bases, with 13 bases sitting between them. Time point specified: week 35, safety follow-up. Doses of 300 ug of mutant IDH1 20-mer peptide were given with topical imiquimod. To note about this clone: Its cognate antigen is unknown.

The clonotype comes from a middle-aged man with glioma. This sample comprised PBMCs, obtained from a glioma patient whose treatment included an IDH1 peptide vaccine. The rearrangement links TRBV9 to TRBJ2-7; D is undetermined. The CDR3 is CASSVVAGNFYEQYF. Written as DNA, the CDR3 is TGTGCCAGCAGCGTAGTGGCAGGTAATTTCTACGAGCAGTACTTC.